This T cell receptor (beta chain) is drawn from a study of low-dose radiotherapy and immunotherapy resistance in tumors. The CDR3 sequence is 12 residues long. Trimming took off 0 bases at V and 4 bases at J, with 4 bases between the two ends. From germline, CDR1 is LGHNA and CDR2 YNFKEQ. In its sample, this clonotype was seen many times. Indicated time point: after trial treatment. Treatment denoted: LDRT plus nivolumab, ipilimumab, low-dose cyclophosphamide and aspirin (RACIN trial). Eligibility required advanced solid tumors lacking tumor-infiltrating lymphocytes. Both TCRalpha and TCRbeta chains were reverse transcribed with V-gene-specific primers. PCR amplification of the TCRs was performed with Phusion for 15 to 25 PCR cycles, and it relied on a constant-region primer together with a V-primer adapter. TCRdb ran MiXCR on the reads and lists one entry per CDR3 protein. The table shows around 100,000 distinct CDR3 sequences, with less than 25% occurring only once.

The TCR sequence derives from a male donor with prostate cancer. The V gene is TRBV4-2, the J gene TRBJ2-7; D call uncertain. Source: PBMCs, taken after low-dose radiotherapy plus immunotherapy. This chain's CDR3 is CASSQDQYEQYF. CDR3 sequence (DNA): TGTGCCAGCAGCCAAGATCAATACGAGCAGTACTTC.